Presented here are 7 T cell receptor beta chains from one specimen sequenced in a study of T cells in Graves' hyperthyroidism and ophthalmopathy. Amplification targeted TCR beta CDR3 regions from RNA transcripts. TCR CDR3 regions were first amplified by RT-PCR with HTBI primers. TCRdb ran MiXCR on the multiplex PCR reads and lists one entry per CDR3 protein. The sample has a few hundred thousand distinct CDR3 sequences; approximately 23% are singletons. Sequences were obtained from blood. The receptors derive from a man younger than 40 with Graves' ophthalmopathy.

This clonotype has at least ten counts. The gene calls are TRBV27 and TRBJ2-3; 7 positions agree with TRBD1. The ends lost 6 bases at V and 3 bases at J; junction bases unmatched: 9. This CDR3 spans 15 amino acids. The germline V gene encodes CDR1 MNHEY and CDR2 SMNVEV (reference sequence). The CDR3 here is CASSRDRVRTDTQYF. The DNA of the CDR3 is TGTGCCAGCAGCCGTGACAGGGTTAGGACAGATACGCAGTATTTT.

V is TRBV10-3 and J is TRBJ2-7; 9 positions agree with TRBD1. The CDR3 runs 13 residues. The ends lost 5 bases at V and 6 bases at J; junction bases unmatched: 5. Germline CDR1 is ENHRY and CDR2 is SYGVKD. In nucleotides, the CDR3 is TGTGCCATCAGTAACAGGGGGCTGGGCGAGCAGTACTTC. Protein product: CAISNRGLGEQYF.

The chain has TRBV7-9 and TRBJ2-2, with a weak D call TRBD2 (5 bases). CDR3 length: 14 residues. Trimming left V 10 bases short and J 5 bases short, with 17 bases between. Germline V lookup: CDR1 SEHNR, CDR2 FQNEAQ (reference sequence). DNA of the CDR3: TGTGCCATCGAAGAGGGCGCTGGGACCGGGGAGCTGTTTTTT. Its protein is CAIEEGAGTGELFF.

This clonotype came up many times. This sequence joins TRBV7-8 and TRBJ1-5; D call uncertain. The CDR3 covers 14 residues. The V gene's germline CDR1 is SGHVS and CDR2 FQNEAQ. V was trimmed by 1 base and J by 5 bases, leaving 9 bases between them. The DNA for the CDR3 is TGTGCCAGCAGCTTAGACGGACTGGATCAGCCCCAGCATTTT. It specifies CASSLDGLDQPQHF.

In its sample, this clonotype was seen a few times. The chain employs TRBV6-2 or TRBV6-3 and TRBJ1-3; D uncertain. The germline V and J ends were trimmed by 6 bases and 2 bases, with 14 bases remaining between them. The CDR3 totals 15 residues. Germline CDR1 and CDR2: MNHEY and SVGEGT. In DNA, the CDR3 is TGTGCCAGCAGGAGAGGAGGAGGAACTGGAAACACCATATATTTT. Translation gives CASRRGGGTGNTIYF.

In this sample, this clonotype turned up many times. V is TRBV11-2 and J is TRBJ2-1, with TRBD2 matching 7 bases. Unmatched junction bases numbered 10, after V lost 5 bases and J lost 0 bases. Looked up from germline, CDR1 is SGHAT and CDR2 is FQNNGV. The CDR3 runs 17 residues. The CDR3 DNA reads TGTGCCAGCAGCCCCCCTCGGGCGGGAGTCTCCTACAATGAGCAGTTCTTC. Residues: CASSPPRAGVSYNEQFF.

This clonotype turned up a few times. The chain recombines TRBV11-1 with TRBJ1-4, with a weak D call TRBD1 (5 bases). The CDR3 consists of 15 residues. The germline V gene has CDR1 SGHAT and CDR2 FQDESV (reference sequence). Trimming took 0 bases from V and 8 from J, leaving 13 bases between them. CDR3 protein: CASSLALAGWEKLFF. The CDR3 bases are TGTGCCAGCAGCTTAGCGCTGGCAGGGTGGGAAAAACTGTTTTTT.